Each of the 32 T cell receptor beta chains below was sequenced from the same sample in a study of blood T cell repertoires in COVID-19. The table came from immunoSEQ multiplex PCR; TCRdb's copy has only in-frame clones and leaves some out. The sample consists of a few hundred thousand clones, over 75% of them appearing once. Sequencing input: peripheral blood. The receptors were gathered from a woman in her fifties or sixties with acute or convalescent COVID-19.

This clone was picked up one time. J is TRBJ1-4 and V is TRBV9, with D possibly TRBD1 on 6 matching bases. The CDR3 has 13 amino acids. Germline V gene lookup returns CDR1 SGDLS and CDR2 YYNGEE. The V end was cut by 7 bases, the J end by 8 bases, with 15 bases between. The CDR3 protein is CASGDIADEKLFF. Here the CDR3 DNA reads TGTGCCAGCGGGGACATAGCTGACGAAAAACTGTTTTTT.

This clone was found once. The J gene is TRBJ2-7, the V gene TRBV29-1; D is possibly TRBD2 (6 bases). The CDR3 is made up of 11 amino acids. Per the germline V gene, CDR1 is SQVTM and CDR2 is ANQGSEA. Trimming cost V 6 bases and J 3 bases, with 9 bases left between them. The CDR3 nucleotides are TGCAGCGTCAGGAGGGACTACGAGCAGTACTTC. As protein: CSVRRDYEQYF.

This clone occurred once. V gene TRBV7-2 combines with J gene TRBJ1-2; D unclear. CDR3 length equals 13 residues. Germline V gene sequence: CDR1 SGHTA, CDR2 FQGNSA. The V gene lost 5 bases and the J gene lost 2 bases, with 9 bases spanning the gap. This CDR3 reads CASSNPGNYGYTF. Written as DNA, the CDR3 is TGTGCCAGCAGCAATCCGGGGAACTATGGCTACACCTTC.

The rearrangement uses TRBV5-5 and TRBJ1-5; D remains unclear. Looked up from germline, CDR1 is SGHKS and CDR2 is YYEKEE (reference sequence). The CDR3 sequence is 15 residues long. V shed 4 bases and J shed 5 bases, with 16 bases lying between them. CDR3 protein: CASSPMGGLDQPQHF. CDR3 nucleotides: TGTGCCAGCAGCCCTATGGGAGGGCTTGATCAGCCCCAGCATTTT.

The chain joins TRBV28 to TRBJ1-4, with 9 bases that match TRBD1. V was pared by 6 bases and J by 5 bases, with 4 bases of the junction left unmatched. The CDR3 runs 14 residues. Germline V gene data show CDR1 as MDHEN and CDR2 as SYDVKM. The CDR3: CASRPTGGNEKLFF. The CDR3 nucleotides read TGTGCCAGCAGGCCCACAGGGGGCAATGAAAAACTGTTTTTT.

The rearrangement joins TRBV7-9 to TRBJ1-1, with D uncertain. The CDR3 is 14 amino acids. The germline CDR1 and CDR2 sequences are SEHNR and FQNEAQ (reference sequence). The V and J ends lost 5 bases and 5 bases respectively, with 15 bases between them. The CDR3 coding sequence is TGTGCCAGCAGCCAGATCAGAGGTTGGACTGAAGCTTTCTTT. This codes for CASSQIRGWTEAFF.

The V and J genes are TRBV27 and TRBJ1-6; D might be TRBD1 (6 bases). V lost 2 bases to trimming and J lost 4 bases, with 6 bases between them. The CDR3 covers 14 residues. Germline V CDR1 and CDR2: MNHEY, SMNVEV (reference sequence). CDR3 sequence reads: CASSLRGYNSPLHF. CDR3 nucleotide sequence: TGTGCCAGCAGTTTAAGGGGGTATAATTCACCCCTCCACTTT.

The J gene is TRBJ2-2, the V gene TRBV19, with TRBD1 matching 8 bases. The J segment lost 5 bases and the V segment lost 5 bases, leaving 7 bases of the junction unmatched. Germline lookup yields CDR1 LNHDA and CDR2 SQIVND (reference sequence). The CDR3 extends over 15 amino acids. CDR3 coding DNA: TGTGCCAGTAGTCTCCACGGACAGGGAACCGGGGAGCTGTTTTTT. It translates to CASSLHGQGTGELFF.

J is TRBJ1-4 and V is TRBV27, with 9 positions matching TRBD1. The CDR3 sequence is 19 residues long. V dropped 5 bases and J dropped 2; count of bases not matched to a gene: 15. CDR1 is MNHEY and CDR2 is SMNVEV in the germline V gene (reference sequence). The CDR3 region is CASSVRPGTGYWTNEKLFF. The CDR3 DNA follows: TGTGCCAGCAGTGTCCGTCCCGGGACAGGGTATTGGACTAATGAAAAACTGTTTTTT. The complete variable domain, with remaining parts taken from reference TRBV27 and TRBJ1-4, reads EAQVTQNPRYLITVTGKKLTVTCSQNMNHEYMSWYRQDPGLGLRQIYYSMNVEVTDKGDVPEGYKVSRKEKRNFPLILESPSPNQTSLYFCASSVRPGTGYWTNEKLFFGSGTQLSVL.

This sequence joins TRBV19 and TRBJ1-1; 8 positions match TRBD1. This CDR3 contains 15 residues. The germline V gene has CDR1 LNHDA and CDR2 SQIVND (reference sequence). Unmatched junction bases numbered 7, after V lost 4 bases and J lost 3 bases. CDR3 DNA sequence: TGTGCCAGTAGTACTTCAGGGGGCGCAGACACTGAAGCTTTCTTT. This codes for CASSTSGGADTEAFF.

V is TRBV29-1 and J is TRBJ1-5; D unresolved. CDR3 length equals 17 residues. V dropped 3 bases and J dropped 0 bases, with 18 bases sitting between them. Germline V gives CDR1 SQVTM, CDR2 ANQGSEA. CDR3 in DNA: TGCAGCGTTGATGGATCTGGAGAGCCCAATAGCAATCAGCCCCAGCATTTT. Its translation is CSVDGSGEPNSNQPQHF.

The chain carries TRBV10-1 and TRBJ2-1; TRBD1 matches 10 bases. This CDR3 is built from 15 residues. Germline loops: CDR1 WNHNN, CDR2 SYGVQD (reference sequence). Unmatched junction bases numbered 10, after V lost 6 bases and J lost 8 bases. CDR3 sequence: CASREGQGSFDEQFF. In nucleotides, the CDR3 is TGCGCCAGCAGAGAGGGACAGGGGTCTTTCGATGAGCAGTTCTTC.

This chain links TRBV5-1 with TRBJ2-7; 8 bases are shared with TRBD2. Germline V lookup: CDR1 SGHRS, CDR2 YFSETQ. V lost 3 bases and J lost 3; bases outside the gene matches: 11. The CDR3 runs 16 residues. CDR3 DNA: TGCGCCAGCAGCTGGGCCGAGCGGGAGTTAATCTACGAGCAGTACTTC. This sequence encodes CASSWAERELIYEQYF.

The chain employs TRBV18 and TRBJ1-2; D may be TRBD1 (6 bases). CDR3 size: 15 residues. Looked up from germline, CDR1 is KGHSH and CDR2 is LQKENI. V was trimmed by 0 bases and J by 2 bases, leaving 10 bases between them. CDR3 amino acids: CASSPPRGQNYGYTF. The CDR3 DNA is TGTGCCAGCTCACCACCGCGAGGACAGAACTATGGCTACACCTTC.

This clone was observed a single time. This chain connects TRBV5-6 to TRBJ1-1; tentatively, D is TRBD1 (5 bases). Germline-derived CDR1 and CDR2 are SGHDT and YYEEEE. V shed 0 bases and J shed 2 bases, with 11 bases lying between them. The CDR3 totals 15 residues. CDR3 sequence (DNA): TGTGCCAGCAGCTTGGCCCGACAGCCAAACACTGAAGCTTTCTTT. Amino acid sequence: CASSLARQPNTEAFF.

The V gene is TRBV11-3, the J gene TRBJ2-3, with 10 nucleotides matching TRBD2. The germline V gene encodes CDR1 SGHNT and CDR2 YENEEA. This CDR3 is 17 amino acids long. Trimming removed 3 bases from V and 4 bases from J; junction bases left unmatched: 10. The CDR3 sequence: CASSFGAAGGPSDTQYF. The CDR3 DNA follows: TGTGCCAGCAGCTTCGGGGCAGCGGGAGGGCCATCAGATACGCAGTATTTT.

The chain uses TRBV28 and TRBJ2-7, with D possibly being TRBD2 (5 bases). The germline V and J ends were trimmed by 11 bases and 3 bases, with 11 bases remaining between them. The CDR3 is made up of 11 amino acids. The V gene's germline CDR1 is MDHEN and CDR2 SYDVKM. CDR3 bases: TGTGCCTCAGCGGTTCTCTACGAGCAGTACTTC. Translated: CASAVLYEQYF.

The rearrangement links TRBV2 to TRBJ2-3; 9 nucleotides align to TRBD1. The length of the CDR3 is 14 residues. Trimming took 6 bases from V and 3 from J; bases not matched to a gene: 4. Germline loops: CDR1 SNHLY, CDR2 FYNNEI. CDR3 amino acids: CASRDRGLTDTQYF. CDR3 nucleotide sequence: TGTGCCAGCAGGGACAGGGGTCTAACAGATACGCAGTATTTT.

This clone was found once. The chain carries TRBV30 and TRBJ2-7; D ambiguous. The CDR3 has 16 residues. V was pared by 5 bases and J by 1 base, with 21 bases between. The germline gives CDR1 GTSNPN, CDR2 SVGIG (reference sequence). DNA for the CDR3: TGTGCCTGGGAAGCCGGGTGGAGCGCGGCATCCTACGAGCAGTACTTC. Translation: CAWEAGWSAASYEQYF. The complete variable domain, with remaining parts taken from reference TRBV30 and TRBJ2-7, reads SQTIHQWPATLVQPVGSPLSLECTVEGTSNPNLYWYRQAAGRGLQLLFYSVGIGQISSEVPQNLSASRPQDRQFILSSKKLLLSDSGFYLCAWEAGWSAASYEQYFGPGTRLTVT.

This clone has a handful of counts. The V and J genes are TRBV7-3 and TRBJ2-1; 10 nucleotides align to TRBD2. The CDR3 covers 14 residues. After removal of 2 bases from V and 8 bases from J, the junction contained 3 bases not matched to a gene. Germline CDR1 SGHTA, CDR2 FQGTGA. The DNA for the CDR3 is TGTGCCAGCAGCTTAGGGACTAGCGAGGATGAGCAGTTCTTC. Translating it yields CASSLGTSEDEQFF.

This rearrangement joins TRBV2 to TRBJ2-6; D might be TRBD1 (5 bases). CDR1 is SNHLY, CDR2 FYNNEI, per germline. There are 15 residues in the CDR3. The V gene lost 9 bases and the J gene lost 4 bases, with 16 bases spanning the gap. The CDR3 DNA reads TGTGCCAGGGACATGGAGAAAAGGGGGGCCAACGTCCTGACTTTC. This sequence encodes CARDMEKRGANVLTF.

This sequence joins TRBV7-9 and TRBJ1-5; 10 bases are shared with TRBD1. The CDR3 is 15 residues long. Germline V lookup: CDR1 SEHNR, CDR2 FQNEAQ (reference sequence). V lost 4 bases, J lost 6 bases, and 6 bases stayed unmatched. CDR3 residues: CASSSGQGGGQPQHF. CDR3 in DNA: TGTGCCAGCAGCTCAGGACAGGGGGGAGGTCAGCCCCAGCATTTT.

This rearrangement joins TRBV11-2 to TRBJ1-6; maybe TRBD1 (6 bases). V gave up 7 bases and J gave up 3 bases, with 22 bases separating them. In germline, CDR1 is SGHAT, CDR2 FQNNGV. CDR3 size: 18 residues. The CDR3 here is CASTVGASGGGYNSPLHF. The CDR3 bases are TGTGCCAGCACCGTAGGAGCCTCGGGGGGCGGCTATAATTCACCCCTCCACTTT.

A few counts support this clone. CDR3: CASSFYIQPQHF. Written as DNA, the CDR3 is TGTGCCAGCAGCTTTTACATTCAGCCCCAGCATTTT. The chain has TRBV7-3 and TRBJ1-5; D not certain. This CDR3 has 12 residues. Germline CDR1 and CDR2: SGHTA and FQGTGA. With 3 bases removed from V and 6 bases from J, the gap between germline ends came to 6 bases.

The chain uses TRBV14 and TRBJ1-1, with 9 bases that match TRBD1. V gave up 7 bases and J gave up 1 base; unmatched junction bases: 1. CDR3 length equals 13 residues. The germline CDR1 and CDR2 sequences are SGHDN and FVKESK. In DNA form, the CDR3 reads TGTGCCAGCAAGGGACAGGGGAACACTGAAGCTTTCTTT. Residues: CASKGQGNTEAFF.

CDR3 loop: CASSLGTDEAFF. The DNA of the CDR3 is TGTGCCAGCAGCTTAGGGACAGACGAAGCTTTCTTT. The rearrangement joins TRBV7-9 to TRBJ1-1; D is perhaps TRBD1 (6 bases). The germline V gene encodes CDR1 SEHNR and CDR2 FQNEAQ (reference sequence). The CDR3 length is 12 residues. V dropped 1 base and J dropped 8 bases, with 8 bases sitting between them.

The chain is built from TRBV27 and TRBJ2-2; 12 nucleotides line up with TRBD2. Unmatched junction bases numbered 9, after V lost 3 bases and J lost 4 bases. From germline, CDR1 is MNHEY and CDR2 SMNVEV (reference sequence). This CDR3 is built from 18 residues. The CDR3 sequence: CASSFPGLAGKGTGELFF. CDR3 sequence (DNA): TGTGCCAGCAGTTTCCCGGGACTAGCGGGTAAAGGCACCGGGGAGCTGTTTTTT.

The chain couples TRBV28 to TRBJ2-7; 7 bases map to TRBD1. Unmatched junction bases numbered 12, after V lost 5 bases and J lost 5 bases. Germline assignment: CDR1 MDHEN and CDR2 SYDVKM. The CDR3 is made up of 15 amino acids. CDR3 in amino acids: CASSRGTANWNEQYF. CDR3 DNA sequence: TGTGCCAGCAGTAGAGGGACAGCGAATTGGAACGAGCAGTACTTC.

The chain combines TRBV2 with TRBJ1-1; 10 bases align to TRBD1. The V and J ends lost 4 bases and 10 bases, in that order; junction bases with no gene match: 9. Germline values: CDR1 SNHLY, CDR2 FYNNEI. CDR3 length equals 14 residues. CDR3 in DNA: TGTGCCAGCAGTGGACGACAGGGGGCGCTAGGAGCTTTCTTT. Protein product: CASSGRQGALGAFF.

The rearrangement uses TRBV11-2 and TRBJ1-3; no clear D gene. With 3 bases removed from V and 2 bases from J, the gap between germline ends came to 17 bases. Germline V gene lookup returns CDR1 SGHAT and CDR2 FQNNGV. The length of the CDR3 is 17 residues. CDR3 amino acids: CASSFEIATLAGNTIYF. As DNA, the CDR3 is TGTGCCAGCAGCTTCGAAATTGCGACATTAGCTGGAAACACCATATATTTT.

This rearrangement joins TRBV14 to TRBJ1-2, with D unclear. V was cut by 0 bases and J by 5 bases, with 13 bases left in between. There are 15 residues in the CDR3. Germline CDR1 reads SGHDN; CDR2 reads FVKESK. DNA of the CDR3: TGTGCCAGCAGCCAAGACGCCAGGATTCTATATGGCTACACCTTC. Its protein is CASSQDARILYGYTF.

DNA for the CDR3: TGTGCCAGCAGCTTAGTGGGGACAGGGTATGAAAAACTGTTTTTT. It is translated as CASSLVGTGYEKLFF. The rearrangement links TRBV7-9 to TRBJ1-4; 9 bases map to TRBD1. The CDR3 is made up of 15 amino acids. The V segment lost 1 base and the J segment 6 bases; nucleotides outside the gene matches: 3. Germline V gives CDR1 SEHNR, CDR2 FQNEAQ (reference sequence).